The T cell receptor (beta chain) under discussion was sequenced for a study of cytomegalovirus exposure and HLA in healthy donors. Study-level results: Most TCR beta V segments were productive about 87% or about 30% of the time in an earlier analysis. Beyond CMV serostatus, there was no information to go on about immune exposure. Follow-up analysis later connected one missense variant in DCLRE1C with trimming of TCR beta V- and J-genes.

A few counts support this clone. Its specificity is unknown. CDR1 is MDHEN, CDR2 SYDVKM, per germline. V lost 8 bases, J lost 0 bases, and 16 bases lay in between. The CDR3 extends over 15 amino acids. 60 Vbeta and 13 Jbeta primers were used in PCR. Original analysis: Counted up in a later analysis, unique TCR beta chains came to about 80 million, with about 9.9 million shared. Assay: immunoSEQ multiplex PCR; the TCRdb copy retains only in-frame clones and omits some. Clone size and V and J calls were adopted from that table, with D and trimming inferred from the DNA. Of roughly 100,000 clones in the sample, about three quarters were seen once.

The receptor was isolated from a woman between 40 and 50 years old in good health and CMV-seropositive. The J gene is TRBJ2-5, the V gene TRBV28, with D tentatively TRBD1 (6 bases). What was sequenced was PBMCs. CDR3 DNA sequence: TGTGCCAGCCAGGAAGGGGGTTCGTACCAAGAGACCCAGTACTTC. Translating gives CASQEGGSYQETQYF.